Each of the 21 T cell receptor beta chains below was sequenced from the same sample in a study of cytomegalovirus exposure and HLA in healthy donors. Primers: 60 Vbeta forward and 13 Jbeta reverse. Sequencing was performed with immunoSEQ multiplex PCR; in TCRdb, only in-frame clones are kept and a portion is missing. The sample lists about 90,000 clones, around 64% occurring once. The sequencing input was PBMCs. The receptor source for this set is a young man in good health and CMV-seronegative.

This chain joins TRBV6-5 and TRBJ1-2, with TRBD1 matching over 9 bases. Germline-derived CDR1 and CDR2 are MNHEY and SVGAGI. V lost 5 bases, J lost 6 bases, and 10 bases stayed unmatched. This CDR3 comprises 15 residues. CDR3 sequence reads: CASSPGGTGRNGYTF. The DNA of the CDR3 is TGTGCCAGCAGTCCCGGTGGGACAGGGAGAAATGGCTACACCTTC.

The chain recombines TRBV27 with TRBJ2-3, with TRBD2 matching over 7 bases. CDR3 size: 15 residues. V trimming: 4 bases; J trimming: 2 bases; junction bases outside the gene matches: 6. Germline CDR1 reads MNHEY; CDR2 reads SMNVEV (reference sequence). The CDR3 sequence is CASSSRGGATDTQYF. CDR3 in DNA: TGTGCCAGCAGTTCCCGGGGAGGGGCCACAGATACGCAGTATTTT.

The CDR3 sequence is CASSTGQGSNYGYTF. CDR3 sequence (DNA): TGTGCCAGCAGCACTGGACAGGGATCTAACTATGGCTACACCTTC. This chain links TRBV5-4 with TRBJ1-2; 8 bases are a match to TRBD1. CDR1 SGHNT and CDR2 YYREEE come from the germline V gene (reference sequence). Unmatched junction bases numbered 5, after V lost 4 bases and J lost 0 bases. This CDR3 is built from 15 residues.

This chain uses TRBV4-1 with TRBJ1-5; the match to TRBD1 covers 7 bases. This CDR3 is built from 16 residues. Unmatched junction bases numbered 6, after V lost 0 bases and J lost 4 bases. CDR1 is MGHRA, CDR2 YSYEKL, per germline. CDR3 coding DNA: TGCGCCAGCAGCCAAGAAGCCCGGACAGGTAATCAGCCCCAGCATTTT. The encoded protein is CASSQEARTGNQPQHF.

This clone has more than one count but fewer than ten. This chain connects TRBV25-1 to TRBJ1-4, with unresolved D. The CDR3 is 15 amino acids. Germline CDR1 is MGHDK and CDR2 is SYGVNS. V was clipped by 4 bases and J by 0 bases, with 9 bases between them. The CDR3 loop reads CASSVLATTNEKLFF. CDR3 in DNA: TGTGCCAGCAGTGTACTAGCGACAACTAATGAAAAACTGTTTTTT.

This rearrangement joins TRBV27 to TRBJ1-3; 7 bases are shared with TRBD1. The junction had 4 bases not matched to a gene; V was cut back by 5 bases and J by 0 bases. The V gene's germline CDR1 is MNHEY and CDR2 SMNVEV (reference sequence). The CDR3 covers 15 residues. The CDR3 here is CASSMAGGSGNTIYF. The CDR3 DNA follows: TGTGCCAGCAGTATGGCAGGGGGCTCTGGAAACACCATATATTTT.

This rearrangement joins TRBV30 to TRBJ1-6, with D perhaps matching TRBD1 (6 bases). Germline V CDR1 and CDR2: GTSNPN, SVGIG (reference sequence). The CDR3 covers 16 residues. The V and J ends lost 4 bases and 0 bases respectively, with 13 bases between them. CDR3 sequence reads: CAWTVRGGSYNSPLHF. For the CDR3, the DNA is TGTGCCTGGACCGTGAGGGGGGGCTCCTATAATTCACCCCTCCACTTT.

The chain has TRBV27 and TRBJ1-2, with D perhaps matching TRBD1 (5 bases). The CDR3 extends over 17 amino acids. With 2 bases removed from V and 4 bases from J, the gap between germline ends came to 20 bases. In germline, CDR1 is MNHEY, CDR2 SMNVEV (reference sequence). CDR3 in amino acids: CASSLHPPSRQSYGYTF. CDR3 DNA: TGTGCCAGCAGTTTACACCCTCCCAGCAGACAGAGCTATGGCTACACCTTC.

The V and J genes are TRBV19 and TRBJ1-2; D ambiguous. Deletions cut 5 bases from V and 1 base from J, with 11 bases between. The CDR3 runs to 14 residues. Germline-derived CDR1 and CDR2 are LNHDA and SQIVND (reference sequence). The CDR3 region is CASSFRGDNYGYTF. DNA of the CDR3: TGTGCCAGTAGTTTCCGCGGGGATAACTATGGCTACACCTTC.

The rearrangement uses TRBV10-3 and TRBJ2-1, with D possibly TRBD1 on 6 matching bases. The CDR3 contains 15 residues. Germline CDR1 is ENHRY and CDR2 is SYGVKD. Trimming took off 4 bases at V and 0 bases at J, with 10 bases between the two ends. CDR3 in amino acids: CAISGGQSSYNEQFF. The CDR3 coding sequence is TGTGCCATCAGTGGAGGACAGAGCTCCTACAATGAGCAGTTCTTC.

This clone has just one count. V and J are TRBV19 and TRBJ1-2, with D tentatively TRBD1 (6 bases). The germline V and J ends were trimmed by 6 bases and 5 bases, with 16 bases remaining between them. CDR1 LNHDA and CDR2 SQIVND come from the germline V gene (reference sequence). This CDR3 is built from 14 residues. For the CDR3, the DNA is TGTGCCAGTAGAAGCGGACAGAGTGATTATGGCTACACCTTC. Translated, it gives CASRSGQSDYGYTF.

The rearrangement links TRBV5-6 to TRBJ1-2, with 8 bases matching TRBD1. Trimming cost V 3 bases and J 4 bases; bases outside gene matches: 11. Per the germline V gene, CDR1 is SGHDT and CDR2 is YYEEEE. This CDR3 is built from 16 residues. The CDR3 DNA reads TGTGCCAGCAGCTCAGTGGACAGGGAGGCGAGCTATGGCTACACCTTC. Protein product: CASSSVDREASYGYTF.

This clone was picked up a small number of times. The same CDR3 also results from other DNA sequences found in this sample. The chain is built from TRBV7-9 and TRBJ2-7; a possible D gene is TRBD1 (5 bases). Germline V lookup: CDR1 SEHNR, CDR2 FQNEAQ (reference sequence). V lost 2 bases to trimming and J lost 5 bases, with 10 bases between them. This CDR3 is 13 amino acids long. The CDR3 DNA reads TGTGCCAGCAGCTTATCGACAGAGGACGAGCAGTACTTC. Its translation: CASSLSTEDEQYF.

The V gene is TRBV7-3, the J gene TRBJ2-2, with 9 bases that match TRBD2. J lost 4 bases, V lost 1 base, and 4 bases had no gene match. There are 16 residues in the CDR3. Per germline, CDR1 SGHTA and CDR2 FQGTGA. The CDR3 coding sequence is TGTGCCAGCAGCTTAAACAGCGGGGGGCCCACCGGGGAGCTGTTTTTT. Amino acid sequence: CASSLNSGGPTGELFF.

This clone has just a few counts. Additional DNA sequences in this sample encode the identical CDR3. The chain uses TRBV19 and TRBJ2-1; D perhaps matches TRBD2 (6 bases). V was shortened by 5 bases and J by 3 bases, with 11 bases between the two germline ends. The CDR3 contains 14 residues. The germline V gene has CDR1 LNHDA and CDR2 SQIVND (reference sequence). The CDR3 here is CASSGGGDYNEQFF. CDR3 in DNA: TGTGCCAGTAGTGGTGGCGGGGACTACAATGAGCAGTTCTTC. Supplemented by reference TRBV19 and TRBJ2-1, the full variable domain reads DGGITQSPKYLFRKEGQNVTLSCEQNLNHDAMYWYRQDPGQGLRLIYYSQIVNDFQKGDIAEGYSVSREKKESFPLTVTSAQKNPTAFYLCASSGGGDYNEQFFGPGTRLTVL.

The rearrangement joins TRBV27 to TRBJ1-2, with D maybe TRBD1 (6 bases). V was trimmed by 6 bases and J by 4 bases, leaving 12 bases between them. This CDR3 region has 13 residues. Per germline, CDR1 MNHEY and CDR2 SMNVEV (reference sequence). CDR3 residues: CASRQDSSYGYTF. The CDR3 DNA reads TGTGCCAGCAGGCAGGACAGCTCCTATGGCTACACCTTC.

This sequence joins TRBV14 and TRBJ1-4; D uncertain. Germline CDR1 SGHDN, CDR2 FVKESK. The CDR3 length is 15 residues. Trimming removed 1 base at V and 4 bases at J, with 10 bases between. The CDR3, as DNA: TGTGCCAGCAGCCAAGGGCCGGGTTTTAATGAAAAACTGTTTTTT. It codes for CASSQGPGFNEKLFF.

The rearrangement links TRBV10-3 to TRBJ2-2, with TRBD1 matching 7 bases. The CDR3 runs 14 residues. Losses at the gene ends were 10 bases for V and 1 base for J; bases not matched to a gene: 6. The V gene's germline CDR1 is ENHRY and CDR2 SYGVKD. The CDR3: CATQGVMNTGELFF. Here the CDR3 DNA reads TGTGCCACCCAGGGGGTTATGAACACCGGGGAGCTGTTTTTT.

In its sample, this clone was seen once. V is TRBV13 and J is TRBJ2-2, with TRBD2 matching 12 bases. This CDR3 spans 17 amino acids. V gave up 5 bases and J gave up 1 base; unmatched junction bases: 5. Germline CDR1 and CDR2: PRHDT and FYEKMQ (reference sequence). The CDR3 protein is CASSPSGLAGNTGELFF. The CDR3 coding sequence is TGTGCCAGCAGCCCTTCGGGACTAGCGGGGAACACCGGGGAGCTGTTTTTT.

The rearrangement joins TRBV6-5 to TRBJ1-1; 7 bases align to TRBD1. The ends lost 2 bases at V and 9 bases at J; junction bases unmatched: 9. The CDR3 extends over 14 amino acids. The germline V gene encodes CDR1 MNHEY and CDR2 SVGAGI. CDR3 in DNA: TGTGCCAGCAGTTACGGAAAGCGACAGGGACAAGCTTTCTTT. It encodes CASSYGKRQGQAFF.

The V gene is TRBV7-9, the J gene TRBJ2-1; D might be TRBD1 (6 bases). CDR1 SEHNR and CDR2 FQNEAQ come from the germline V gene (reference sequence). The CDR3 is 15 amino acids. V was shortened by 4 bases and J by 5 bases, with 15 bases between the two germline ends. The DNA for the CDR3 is TGTGCCAGCAGCTCCTCACAGGGATGGGACAATGAGCAGTTCTTC. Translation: CASSSSQGWDNEQFF.